This T cell receptor beta chain was recovered during a study of T cells in Graves' hyperthyroidism and ophthalmopathy. TCR beta CDR3 regions were amplified from RNA. A first-round RT-PCR of the TCR CDR3 used the HTBI primer set. TCRdb itself ran the multiplex PCR reads through MiXCR, one entry per CDR3 protein. This sample has roughly 98,000 distinct CDR3 sequences; around 42% occur once, and the top ten carry 10% to 13%. At least ten counts were recorded for this clonotype. Its target is unknown. Whole-study findings and limits: Most thyroid-expanded clonotypes above 0.001 were also found in blood.

The CDR3 has 14 residues. CDR1 is LGHDT and CDR2 is YNNKEL in the germline V gene (reference sequence). V was shortened by 2 bases and J by 1 base, with 8 bases between the two germline ends. The clonotype was recovered from a woman aged 25 to 39 with Graves' hyperthyroidism. The chain is built from TRBV3-1 and TRBJ2-5; D gene uncertain. Sequenced material: peripheral blood or thyroid tissue (not recorded which). The CDR3 loop is CASSQSEVQETQYF. As DNA, the CDR3 is TGTGCCAGCAGCCAATCGGAAGTCCAAGAGACCCAGTACTTC.